Listed below are T cell receptor beta chains from one sample, sequenced in a study of T cells in narcolepsy. Assay used: immunoSEQ multiplex PCR; TCRdb lists only in-frame clones, some missing. The profile shows 25,000 to 35,000 clones, around 86% of them singletons. The sample taken for sequencing was memory (CD45RA-) CD4+ T cells from blood. These receptors came from a human donor in good health. CDR3s include the opening cysteine and the closing phenylalanine or tryptophan. D genes are given only for firm matches. A clone size is listed for some rows: how often the clone was seen (once, few, many), or a class if it is expanded.

clone size	V gene	D gene	J gene	CDR3 DNA	CDR3 protein
.	TRBV4-3	.	TRBJ1-3	TGCGCCAGCAGCCAGGATCTTCGACCCTCAAGTAACGCCATATATTTT	CASSQDLRPSSNAIYF
few	TRBV6-4	.	TRBJ2-1	TGTGCCCAAAAATCTCGGGCAGGGAGCTCCTACAATGAGCAGTTCTTC	CAQKSRAGSSYNEQFF
once	TRBV27	TRBD1	TRBJ1-2	TGTGCCAGCAGTTACCTTCCTGTCGCAGGGGGCGCTAATGGCTACACCTTC	CASSYLPVAGGANGYTF
.	TRBV7-8	TRBD1	TRBJ1-1	TGTGCCAGCAGCCGAGGAGGGGGCCTGGTTTACACTGAAGCTTTCTTT	CASSRGGGLVYTEAFF
.	TRBV6-5	TRBD1	TRBJ1-5	TGTGCCAGCAGCCCGGACAGGGCCAGCAATCAGCCCCAGCATTTT	CASSPDRASNQPQHF
.	TRBV7-9	TRBD1	TRBJ1-5	TGTGCCAGCAGCCAGGGACAGGGGGCACCCAATCAGCCCCAGCATTTT	CASSQGQGAPNQPQHF
.	TRBV9	TRBD2	TRBJ2-1	TGTGCCAGCAGCGTAAGCGGGGGGTACAATGAGCAGTTCTTC	CASSVSGGYNEQFF
.	TRBV6-1	.	TRBJ2-1	TGTGCCAGCAGAATCGGGGGAAGCTCCTACAATGAGCAGTTCTTC	CASRIGGSSYNEQFF
.	TRBV5-3	.	TRBJ1-1	TGTGCCAGAAGCTTGGCCTGTACCTCTCATTTGGACACTGAAGCTTTCTTT	CARSLACTSHLDTEAFF
.	TRBV9	.	TRBJ1-2	TGTGCCAGCAGCCTCGGCGTGGGGACGGATAACTATGGCTACACCTTC	CASSLGVGTDNYGYTF
.	TRBV5-4	TRBD1	TRBJ2-7	TGTGCCAGCAGCTCTCCTTCTCCGGGACAGACCTACGAGCAGTACTTC	CASSSPSPGQTYEQYF
.	TRBV28	.	TRBJ2-4	TGTGCCAGCAGTATTCCTGGCGAAACGGGTCGGCAGTACTTC	CASSIPGETGRQYF
.	TRBV7-2	.	TRBJ2-2	TGTGCCAGCAGCCGGGGGCGAACCGGGGAGCTGTTTTTT	CASSRGRTGELFF
few	TRBV6-5	.	TRBJ1-1	TGTGCCAGCAGCACACAAACCGGAGGTAACACTGAAGCTTTCTTT	CASSTQTGGNTEAFF
.	TRBV10-3	TRBD2	TRBJ2-6	TGTGCCATCAGTCCCCGGGGGGGAGGGAACTCTGGGGCCAACGTCCTGACTTTC	CAISPRGGGNSGANVLTF
once	TRBV7-9	.	TRBJ1-3	TGTGCCAGCAGCTTTTTCCAAGGGTCTGGAAACACCATATATTTT	CASSFFQGSGNTIYF
once	TRBV28	.	TRBJ1-4	TGTGCCAGCAGTTCGCAGGGGTCGGCAACTAATGAAAAACTGTTTTTT	CASSSQGSATNEKLFF
.	TRBV2	TRBD1	TRBJ2-1	TGTGCCAACCAAGACAGGGGCGATGAGCAGTTCTTC	CANQDRGDEQFF
.	TRBV4-1	.	TRBJ2-4	TGCGCCAGCAGCCAAGAGGCCACTCTAGGGGCCAAAAACATTCAGTACTTC	CASSQEATLGAKNIQYF
.	TRBV6-1	.	TRBJ2-2	TGTGCCAGCAGTGGGAGGGGGATGAACACCGGGGAGCTGTTTTTT	CASSGRGMNTGELFF
.	TRBV28	.	TRBJ1-3	TGTGCCAGCAGTTCCCAAGCCTTCAACTCTGGAAACACCATATATTTT	CASSSQAFNSGNTIYF
.	TRBV6-5	TRBD1	TRBJ2-3	TGTGCCAGCAGAAGACGACAGGGAACAGATACGCAGTATTTT	CASRRRQGTDTQYF
.	TRBV20-1	.	TRBJ2-5	TGCAGTGCTAGAGGCGAAGAGACCCAGTACTTC	CSARGEETQYF
.	TRBV2	.	TRBJ2-1	TGTGCCAGCAGTGAACAGGGGATGAATGAGCAGTTCTTC	CASSEQGMNEQFF
few	TRBV6-5	.	TRBJ1-6	TGTGCCAGCAGGGAGTCCGCGACAGGAGGGTCCGCCCTCCACTTT	CASRESATGGSALHF
.	TRBV5-8	.	TRBJ1-5	TGTGCCAGCAGCTTGGGATCGGACAGTCATAGCAATCAGCCCCAGCATTTT	CASSLGSDSHSNQPQHF